Here is one T cell receptor (beta chain) with its context. Its specificity is unknown. The record originates from a study of post-analysis software for immune sequencing data. Across the whole study: Relapsing-remitting, secondary progressive and progressive-relapsing courses of multiple sclerosis were included. The study's findings and limits: Analysis by F measure revealed that same-batch samples clustered strongly together. The study found significantly lower normalized Chao1 diversity in multiple sclerosis patients than in controls. Among a few TRBV segments more frequent in patients than controls were TRBV5-6, TRBV5-1 and TRBV20-1.

The CDR3 has 16 amino acids. The V gene's germline CDR1 is SEHNR and CDR2 FQNEAQ (reference sequence). V lost 0 bases and J 6 bases, leaving 15 bases between the germline ends. cDNA libraries of TCR beta carried unique molecular identifiers. TCRdb called the PCR reads again in MiXCR, with one record for every CDR3 protein. Among around 500,000 distinct CDR3 sequences listed, around a third were seen once. The TCR originated in a girl younger than 18 with multiple sclerosis. Sequenced material: blood. J is TRBJ2-1 and V is TRBV7-9; possibly TRBD1 for D (6 bases). The CDR3 region is CASSLANRANPNEQFF. The CDR3 DNA sequence: TGTGCCAGCAGCTTAGCGAACAGGGCGAACCCCAATGAGCAGTTCTTC. The whole variable domain, filled in from reference TRBV7-9 and TRBJ2-1, reads DTGVSQNPRHKITKRGQNVTFRCDPISEHNRLYWYRQTLGQGPEFLTYFQNEAQLEKSRLLSDRFSAERPKGSFSTLEIQRTEQGDSAMYLCASSLANRANPNEQFFGPGTRLTVL.